These T cell receptor beta chains were read from a single sample in a study of blood T cell repertoires in COVID-19. Measured with immunoSEQ multiplex PCR; TCRdb has only the in-frame clones, and not every one. The sample has 200,000 to 300,000 clones; approximately 87% are singletons. The sample consisted of peripheral blood. The receptors were sampled from a woman between 50 and 59 years old with acute or convalescent COVID-19. The CDR3 runs from the conserved cysteine through the conserved F or W. The D gene is left open where the match is weak. For some rows the clone size is stated as once, few or many, or as a class when expanded; others skip it.

V	size	D	J	CDR3	DNA
TRBV6-5	.	TRBD1	TRBJ1-5	CASSLTGGNQPQHF	TGTGCCAGCAGTCTTACAGGGGGCAATCAGCCCCAGCATTTT
TRBV18	once	.	TRBJ1-4	CASSVGTNLNEKLFF	TGTGCCAGCTCAGTAGGGACAAATCTTAATGAAAAACTGTTTTTT
TRBV2	few	.	TRBJ1-4	CASSEWGHLNEKLFF	TGTGCCAGCAGTGAGTGGGGACATCTGAATGAAAAACTGTTTTTT
TRBV15	.	TRBD1	TRBJ1-2	CATSRSYGQGPGYTF	TGTGCCACCAGCAGATCGTACGGACAGGGTCCCGGCTACACCTTC
TRBV28	.	TRBD1	TRBJ1-2	CASTPPGQGFYGYTF	TGTGCCAGCACCCCGCCGGGACAGGGGTTCTATGGCTACACCTTC
TRBV28	few	TRBD1	TRBJ2-7	CASSSYGQGFLRSYYEQYF	TGTGCCAGCAGTTCCTACGGACAGGGGTTCCTCCGTTCGTACTACGAGCAGTACTTC
TRBV3-1/TRBV3-2	.	TRBD2	TRBJ2-3	CASSPGGSLGTQYF	TGTGCCAGCTCCCCGGGAGGGTCGTTAGGTACGCAGTATTTT
TRBV14	.	TRBD1	TRBJ1-5	CASSQASLGQGPALYQPQHF	TGTGCCAGCAGCCAAGCGTCTTTGGGACAGGGGCCCGCTCTTTATCAGCCCCAGCATTTT
TRBV5-1	.	TRBD2	TRBJ2-1	CASRLLAVSYNEQFF	TGCGCCAGCAGACTTCTAGCGGTCTCCTACAATGAGCAGTTCTTC
TRBV6-5	few	.	TRBJ1-5	CASSYLGASQPQHF	TGTGCCAGCAGTTACTTGGGGGCCTCTCAGCCCCAGCATTTT
TRBV7-2	.	TRBD2	TRBJ2-1	CASSFRGRVSSYNEQFF	TGTGCCAGCAGCTTCCGCGGGAGGGTAAGCTCCTACAATGAGCAGTTCTTC
TRBV7-9	.	TRBD2	TRBJ2-7	CASNPFGTSDYEQYF	TGTGCCAGCAACCCGTTCGGGACTAGCGATTACGAGCAGTACTTC
TRBV7-9	.	.	TRBJ1-3	CALEGDLHTIYF	TGTGCCCTAGAGGGCGACCTCCACACCATATATTTT
TRBV18	once	TRBD1	TRBJ1-5	CASSPPGGGGNQPQHF	TGTGCCAGCTCACCACCAGGGGGCGGGGGCAATCAGCCCCAGCATTTT
TRBV11-2	.	TRBD1	TRBJ1-2	CASSAADRVGYGYTF	TGTGCCAGCAGCGCAGCGGACAGGGTGGGCTATGGCTACACCTTC
TRBV20-1	.	TRBD2	TRBJ2-3	CSASNPGLAYF	TGCAGTGCTTCTAACCCGGGACTAGCGTATTTT
TRBV12-3/TRBV12-4	once	.	TRBJ2-4	CASSSLVSSQYF	TGTGCCAGCAGTTCCCTAGTGTCTAGCCAGTACTTC
TRBV19	once	.	TRBJ2-3	CASSISRTETTDTQYF	TGTGCCAGTAGTATAAGTAGAACGGAGACCACAGATACGCAGTATTTT
TRBV24-1	.	TRBD1	TRBJ2-7	CATSQTGTSYEQYF	TGTGCCACCAGCCAGACAGGGACCTCCTACGAGCAGTACTTC
TRBV30	.	.	TRBJ1-5	CAWGGRGNQPQHF	TGTGCCTGGGGGGGCAGGGGCAATCAGCCCCAGCATTTT
TRBV5-1	.	TRBD2	TRBJ2-7	CASSSVRGVALYEQYF	TGCGCCAGCAGCTCCGTACGGGGGGTGGCCCTCTACGAGCAGTACTTC
TRBV10-3	.	TRBD1	TRBJ2-4	CATNPGTGLAKNIQYF	TGTGCCACCAACCCCGGGACAGGGTTAGCCAAAAACATTCAGTACTTC
TRBV5-1	.	TRBD1	TRBJ2-7	CASSPQGAGTYEQYF	TGCGCCAGCAGCCCGCAGGGGGCGGGAACCTACGAGCAGTACTTC
TRBV18	.	.	TRBJ1-1	CASSPIQTNTEAFF	TGTGCCAGCTCACCGATACAGACGAACACTGAAGCTTTCTTT
TRBV7-9	.	.	TRBJ1-2	CASSLLQGDGYTF	TGTGCCAGCAGCTTACTCCAGGGTGATGGCTACACCTTC
TRBV6-1	.	.	TRBJ2-7	CASSERGYEQYF	TGTGCCAGCAGTGAACGGGGGTACGAGCAGTACTTC
TRBV28	.	.	TRBJ1-2	CASSFRGGYGYTF	TGTGCCAGCAGTTTCAGAGGTGGCTATGGCTACACCTTC
TRBV5-1	.	.	TRBJ1-1	CASSLATGNTEAFF	TGCGCCAGCAGCTTGGCCACGGGGAACACTGAAGCTTTCTTT
TRBV19	.	.	TRBJ2-2	CASSIESTGELFF	TGTGCCAGTAGTATAGAGTCGACCGGGGAGCTGTTTTTT
TRBV9	once	TRBD2	TRBJ2-1	CASSSRMGGRAFNEQFF	TGTGCCAGCAGCTCCAGAATGGGCGGGAGGGCCTTCAATGAGCAGTTCTTC
TRBV10-3	.	.	TRBJ1-1	CASTDRNTEAFF	TGTGCCTCCACGGACAGGAACACTGAAGCTTTCTTT